This entry is about one T cell receptor beta chain. There are many counts of this clonotype. It lacks a known antigen. Qualities for individual bases were not recorded, and no much larger clone is one base off. For repertoire sequencing, the TCR beta CDR3 regions were amplified from RNA transcripts. HTBI primers and the Qiagen OneStep RT-PCR kit were used in a first-round RT-PCR, which was followed by a second-round multiplex PCR, size selection and purification. Libraries were sequenced on an Illumina HiSeq2000 using paired-end 100 bp reads. As for the original processing: SOAPnuke was used for read processing, and reads with adapters, uncalled bases, a mean Phred below 15, or no exact constant-primer or identifier match were discarded. COPE v1.2.5 was used to merge high-quality paired reads. Each unique nucleotide sequence was defined as a clonotype, and clonotypes were aligned to IMGT TRB V, D and J references with MiTCR v1.1. The analysis was limited to V-J combinations with a frequency above 0.0001, which together covered 99.2% of repertoires. A TCR clonal expansion and chaos score per V-J combination was defined as the ratio of F50 clonal expansion to chaos observed in the TCRdist matrix. Welch's t-statistics and random forest were used to reduce features to about a dozen V-J combinations, which were fed into a naive Bayes classifier. The Morisita-Horn index was used to measure how similar the thyroid and blood repertoires were. TCRdb cleaned the public reads at Q25 with fastp, built clones with MiXCR and kept in-frame beta chains. Rows with a matching CDR3 protein are joined into one entry that keeps the most common DNA and genes. What appears here as the V and J calls and clone size reflects TCRdb's work, not the paper's. This sample gives about 620,000 distinct CDR3 sequences in total; around a fifth of them show up just once. The ten most abundant clones make up more than 5.5% of the sample.

This specimen comes from a study of Graves' ophthalmopathy and Graves' hyperthyroidism (dated by TCRdb to the late 2010s). Broadly, across the study: Peripheral blood was collected before any treatment was given, at the time of initial diagnosis. To tell Graves' ophthalmopathy apart from Graves' hyperthyroidism, and to predict which patients would progress to ophthalmopathy, the study relied on TCR beta repertoire signatures. In total, some 130 blood samples were TCR-sequenced: under 45 ophthalmopathy, some 75 hyperthyroidism and about 17 hyperthyroidism-to-ophthalmopathy patients. To explore V-J signatures that separate ophthalmopathy from hyperthyroidism, a discovery set of about 96 patients was enrolled, consisting of approximately 45 with ophthalmopathy and roughly 57 with stable hyperthyroidism. An independent validation cohort comprised 18 hyperthyroidism patients and about 16 patients who later progressed from hyperthyroidism to ophthalmopathy. In over 5 hyperthyroidism patients, the T-cell repertoire of thyroid tissue was compared with the T-cell repertoire of blood. Following sample collection, hyperthyroidism patients were given methimazole at a starting dose of 30 mg daily, and ophthalmopathy patients were given high-dose intravenous methylprednisolone. The roughly 91 discovery patients were randomly split 7:3 into training and test sets.

Taken from cysteine to phenylalanine, the CDR3 has 13 residues. Left in the record is the CDR3 DNA by itself, 39 bases read in frame from the first base. Clipping removes 6 bases from V and 5 bases from J, with 6 as the unmatched junction base count. Sequences MNHEY (CDR1) and SMNVEV (CDR2) are obtained from the germline V gene (reference sequence). Hyperthyroidism was considered stable if no progression to ophthalmopathy occurred within 18 months of follow-up. Patients with hyperthyroidism were aged 18 to 65 years, had been newly diagnosed, and had a disease duration of less than 2 months. Patients were excluded if they had other autoimmune diseases, uncontrolled infections, pregnancy or lactation. Clinical symptoms, serum thyroxine, TRAb, thyroid ultrasound and orbital computed tomography formed the basis of the diagnosis. PBMCs were isolated from 7.5 to 10 ml of fresh peripheral blood by Ficoll-Paque density gradient centrifugation. Trizol reagent was used to extract the total RNA, and its quality was then checked on an Agilent 2100 Bioanalyzer.

What the work shows at the level of the full study, not this receptor alone: In validation, the model predicted ophthalmopathy progression with about 64% sensitivity and roughly 72% specificity; 12 predicted patients were CT-confirmed with GO in a median of around 6.5 months. Most expanded thyroid clonotypes with a frequency above 0.001 also appeared in blood, which suggests that blood repertoires may reflect the immune response in the thyroid. Sample size was not predetermined statistically, and investigators were not blinded to group allocation. The 13-signature model separated ophthalmopathy from stable hyperthyroidism with around 90% sensitivity and 81.08% specificity in cross-validation, and 80%/75% in the test set.

Source material: peripheral blood. This clonotype was sampled from a woman between 18 and 30 years old with stable Graves' hyperthyroidism. Some clones in this sample may be carry-over from other donors' samples. Donor details come from another sample of the same person, matched by shared clones. The chain joins TRBV27 to TRBJ2-7, with TRBD2 identical over 8 junction bases. The CDR3 in this case is CASRASGSDEQYF. The nucleotide sequence reads TGTGCCAGCAGGGCGAGCGGGAGTGACGAGCAGTACTTC.